What follows are 12 T cell receptor beta chains derived from one specimen sequenced in a study of CD8 T cells in ankylosing spondylitis. Via MiXCR, TCRdb re-called the 5' RACE reads, giving one row per CDR3 protein. The sample has approximately 220,000 distinct CDR3 sequences; more than 9% are singletons. Source material: blood, either unsorted or a sorted T cell fraction (not recorded which). The receptor source for this set is a male donor with ankylosing spondylitis or in good health (not recorded which).

The chain couples TRBV20-1 to TRBJ2-5, with TRBD2 matching over 8 bases. This CDR3 contains 14 residues. Per germline, CDR1 DFQATT and CDR2 SNEGSKA (reference sequence). J lost 2 bases, V lost 5 bases, and 7 bases had no gene match. The DNA of the CDR3 is TGCAGTGCTGGAAGAGGCGGGGGGCAAGAGACCCAGTACTTC. This encodes CSAGRGGGQETQYF.

The J gene is TRBJ2-5, the V gene TRBV12-3 or TRBV12-4; TRBD1 matches at 7 bases. Unmatched junction bases numbered 6, after V lost 7 bases and J lost 4 bases. The CDR3 loop spans 13 amino acids. For the CDR3, the DNA is TGTGCCAGCACAACAGGGGATGGAGAGACCCAGTACTTC. Encoded protein: CASTTGDGETQYF.

With respect to this clonotype: A read error may be the cause here, since a much bigger clone is one base away. This likely comes from a read error, as the CDR3 has no conserved phenylalanine or tryptophan at its end. CDR3 DNA: TGCGCCAGCAGCAATTCACAAGAGACCCAGTACCTC. This sequence encodes CASSNSQETQYL. V is TRBV5-1 and J is TRBJ2-5; D not certain. This CDR3 is 12 amino acids long. V was clipped by 4 bases and J by 2 bases, with 6 bases between them. Germline V CDR1 and CDR2: SGHRS, YFSETQ.

This clonotype appeared many times. This CDR3 reads CASSLDGTGGRTQYF. The CDR3 DNA sequence: TGCGCCAGCAGCTTGGACGGGACAGGAGGACGGACCCAGTACTTC. The rearrangement links TRBV5-1 to TRBJ2-5; 8 nucleotides align to TRBD1. Germline CDR1 SGHRS, CDR2 YFSETQ. Losses at the gene ends were 0 bases for V and 7 bases for J; bases not matched to a gene: 8. This CDR3 region has 15 residues.

This clonotype was detected only a few times. The genes are TRBV7-2 and TRBJ2-7, with D tentatively TRBD2 (5 bases). Trimming left V 5 bases short and J 5 bases short, with 7 bases between. From germline, CDR1 is SGHTA and CDR2 FQGNSA. CDR3 length: 11 amino acids. The DNA for the CDR3 is TGTGCCAGCAGCCTGACTAACGAGCAGTACTTC. It specifies CASSLTNEQYF.

J is TRBJ2-1 and V is TRBV5-1; 8 nucleotides align to TRBD2. Germline values: CDR1 SGHRS, CDR2 YFSETQ. With V trimmed by 6 bases and J by 7 bases, 9 bases remained unmatched. The CDR3 covers 14 residues. In nucleotides, the CDR3 is TGCGCCAGCACTATAACCGCGGGGGGAAATGAGCAGTTCTTC. It specifies CASTITAGGNEQFF. The whole variable domain, filled in from reference TRBV5-1 and TRBJ2-1, reads KAGVTQTPRYLIKTRGQQVTLSCSPISGHRSVSWYQQTPGQGLQFLFEYFSETQRNKGNFPGRFSGRQFSNSRSEMNVSTLELGDSALYLCASTITAGGNEQFFGPGTRLTVL.

This chain joins TRBV10-3 and TRBJ1-4; the match to TRBD1 covers 8 bases. This CDR3 contains 14 residues. Trimming took 6 bases from V and 8 from J; bases not matched to a gene: 8. Germline V gives CDR1 ENHRY, CDR2 SYGVKD. The CDR3 DNA is TGTGCCATCAGCCCAAAGTCAGGGGGCGAAAAACTGTTTTTT. As protein: CAISPKSGGEKLFF.

This clonotype was found many times. The chain couples TRBV11-2 to TRBJ2-1, with 7 bases matching TRBD2. V was clipped by 3 bases and J by 0 bases; unmatched bases: 2. The CDR3 has 15 amino acids. The V gene's germline CDR1 is SGHAT and CDR2 FQNNGV. The CDR3 sequence is CASSFLADSYNEQFF. CDR3 coding DNA: TGTGCCAGCAGCTTTCTAGCGGACTCCTACAATGAGCAGTTCTTC.

The table lists this clonotype with many counts. The rearrangement links TRBV4-2 to TRBJ2-1, with 7 bases fitting TRBD2. With 3 bases clipped from V and 0 bases from J, the junction kept 8 bases outside the gene matches. CDR1 and CDR2 from the germline V gene are LGHNA and YNFKEQ. The CDR3 consists of 17 residues. The CDR3 is CASSQETGGSSYNEQFF. The DNA of the CDR3 is TGTGCCAGCAGCCAGGAAACCGGGGGGAGCTCCTACAATGAGCAGTTCTTC.

This clonotype occurred many times. The chain has TRBV12-3 or TRBV12-4 and TRBJ2-3; D is possibly TRBD1 or TRBD2 (5 bases each). CDR3 length: 14 residues. The V end was cut by 4 bases, the J end by 5 bases, with 13 bases between. CDR3 sequence: CASSSLGVGDTQYF. The CDR3 nucleotides are TGTGCCAGCAGTTCACTAGGGGTCGGAGATACGCAGTATTTT.

V and J are TRBV6-1 and TRBJ1-1; weak D call: TRBD1 (6 bases). CDR1 is MNHNS and CDR2 is SASEGT in the germline V gene. V gave up 6 bases and J gave up 3 bases, with 23 bases separating them. CDR3 length: 17 amino acids. This CDR3 reads CASSNLVGGPPYTEAFF. The CDR3 DNA reads as TGTGCCAGCAGCAACCTCGTCGGGGGCCCCCCTTACACTGAAGCTTTCTTT.

There are many counts of this clonotype. The chain joins TRBV5-1 to TRBJ1-1; D gene unclear. The CDR3 spans 12 residues. V lost 3 bases, J lost 6 bases, and 9 bases lay in between. The V gene's germline CDR1 is SGHRS and CDR2 YFSETQ. Here the CDR3 reads CASSSESAEAFF. CDR3 DNA: TGCGCCAGCAGCTCGGAAAGCGCTGAAGCTTTCTTT. Full variable domain (outside the CDR3, taken from reference TRBV5-1 and TRBJ1-1): KAGVTQTPRYLIKTRGQQVTLSCSPISGHRSVSWYQQTPGQGLQFLFEYFSETQRNKGNFPGRFSGRQFSNSRSEMNVSTLELGDSALYLCASSSESAEAFFGQGTRLTVV.